Listed below are T cell receptor beta chains from one sample, sequenced in a study of cytomegalovirus exposure and HLA in healthy donors. Produced via immunoSEQ multiplex PCR; TCRdb's table is partial and in-frame only. The repertoire holds approximately 93,000 clones, with more than 75% as singletons. The sequencing sample was made of PBMCs. These receptors all stem from a woman between 40 and 50 years old in good health and CMV-seronegative. CDR3s include the opening cysteine and the closing phenylalanine or tryptophan. D genes are given only for firm matches. Rows give clone size only sometimes, using once, few, many, or a class for an expanded clone.

J gene: TRBJ1-4; V gene: TRBV2; D gene: TRBD1; clone size: NA; CDR3 DNA: TGTGCCAGCAGAGGACAGGATGATGAAAAACTGTTTTTT; CDR3 protein: CASRGQDDEKLFF
J gene: TRBJ2-2; V gene: TRBV14; D gene: NA; clone size: NA; CDR3 DNA: TGTGCCAGCAGCCAGACCGGGATCGGGGGGGAGCTGTTTTTT; CDR3 protein: CASSQTGIGGELFF
J gene: TRBJ2-1; V gene: TRBV4-2; D gene: NA; clone size: NA; CDR3 DNA: TGTGCCAGCAGCCAAGAAGGTGAGAGACAGGTCAACTCCTACAATGAGCAGTTCTTC; CDR3 protein: CASSQEGERQVNSYNEQFF
J gene: TRBJ1-2; V gene: TRBV7-2; D gene: NA; clone size: NA; CDR3 DNA: TGTGCCAGCAGCCAACAGGGTTGGGGCTACACCTTC; CDR3 protein: CASSQQGWGYTF
J gene: TRBJ1-4; V gene: TRBV19; D gene: TRBD1; clone size: NA; CDR3 DNA: TGTGCCAGTAGTATGGGACAGAATGAAAAACTGTTTTTT; CDR3 protein: CASSMGQNEKLFF
J gene: TRBJ1-5; V gene: TRBV5-8; D gene: NA; clone size: few; CDR3 DNA: TGTGCCAGCAGCCCCCAGGATGATCGGCCCCAGCATTTT; CDR3 protein: CASSPQDDRPQHF
J gene: TRBJ1-2; V gene: TRBV6-5; D gene: NA; clone size: few; CDR3 DNA: TGTGCCAGCAGTTACGCAGGATACGGCTACACCTTC; CDR3 protein: CASSYAGYGYTF
J gene: TRBJ1-6; V gene: TRBV2; D gene: TRBD1; clone size: NA; CDR3 DNA: TGTGCCAGCAGTTCCGGACAGGGGGGAGTATGGTATAATTCACCCCTCCACTTT; CDR3 protein: CASSSGQGGVWYNSPLHF
J gene: TRBJ2-1; V gene: TRBV30; D gene: TRBD1; clone size: NA; CDR3 DNA: TGTGCCTGGAGTTCCGGGACAGGGCTTTACAATGAGCAGTTCTTC; CDR3 protein: CAWSSGTGLYNEQFF
J gene: TRBJ2-3; V gene: TRBV5-6; D gene: NA; clone size: NA; CDR3 DNA: TGTGCCAGCAGCACTAGCACAGATACGCAGTATTTT; CDR3 protein: CASSTSTDTQYF
J gene: TRBJ2-2; V gene: TRBV30; D gene: NA; clone size: NA; CDR3 DNA: TGTGCCTGGACAAGACAGCAGAACACCGGGGAGCTGTTTTTT; CDR3 protein: CAWTRQQNTGELFF
J gene: TRBJ1-6; V gene: TRBV5-6; D gene: TRBD1; clone size: few; CDR3 DNA: TGTGCCAGCAGCTGGGACAGGGCTGGTTCACCCCTCAACTTT; CDR3 protein: CASSWDRAGSPLNF
J gene: TRBJ1-1; V gene: TRBV9; D gene: NA; clone size: NA; CDR3 DNA: TGTGCCAGCAGCGTAGGGGTACAGGGTGAATCTAACACTGAAGCTTTCTTT; CDR3 protein: CASSVGVQGESNTEAFF
J gene: TRBJ1-2; V gene: TRBV30; D gene: NA; clone size: NA; CDR3 DNA: TGTGCCCTGTGGGCCGGTGGCTACACCTTC; CDR3 protein: CALWAGGYTF
J gene: TRBJ2-7; V gene: TRBV5-1; D gene: TRBD2; clone size: few; CDR3 DNA: TGCGCCAGCAGCTTGAGGAGCCGGACTAGCGGGAGGGCTTACGAGCAGTACTTC; CDR3 protein: CASSLRSRTSGRAYEQYF